A selection of T cell receptor beta chains follows, all from one sample in a study of CD8+CD57+ T cells in acquired aplastic anemia. TCRdb ran MiXCR on the reads and lists one entry per CDR3 protein. The sample holds about 400,000 distinct CDR3 sequences, 55% to 75% seen once. Sequenced input: sorted CD4+, CD8+, or CD8+CD57+ T cells (not recorded which) from PBMCs. Receptors originate from a human donor in good health, serving as a control. Each CDR3 is given without its conserved first and last residue. D genes are given only for firm matches.

TRBJ2-2	-	TRBV20-1	SARGSRGGAGELF
TRBJ1-3	-	TRBV5-1	ASSLGPSQHSGNTIY
TRBJ1-4	-	TRBV4-1	ASSQEGGIANQKLF
TRBJ2-7	-	TRBV7-9	ASSPRTDYEQY
TRBJ2-2	TRBD2	TRBV7-3	ASSSGLAGVNEQF
TRBJ2-7	-	TRBV10-3	ASSYGRGSGYEQY
TRBJ2-7	-	TRBV10-2	ASSDGIPSSYEQY
TRBJ2-7	-	TRBV12-3/TRBV12-4	ASSQTGGGRY
TRBJ2-7	-	TRBV9	ASSLECTTYYEQY
TRBJ1-6	TRBD1	TRBV19	ASSIPGGGSPLH
TRBJ2-1	-	TRBV20-1	SLTGVLEQF
TRBJ2-3	TRBD2	TRBV5-1	ASTGSGGTDTQY
TRBJ2-7	-	TRBV6-1	ASSSFIEIGEQY
TRBJ2-7	-	TRBV7-9	ASSLAGGPYDPQ
TRBJ2-1	-	TRBV12-3/TRBV12-4	ASTGAAQF
TRBJ1-5	-	TRBV5-1	ASSLGQQSTQPQH
TRBJ2-7	TRBD1	TRBV5-5	ASSATRGYRGRYERY
TRBJ2-6	-	TRBV20-1	SASGAAAGANVLT
TRBJ2-2	-	TRBV30	AWKWTPGELF
TRBJ2-5	TRBD2	TRBV6-2/TRBV6-3	ASSYGGGAGETQY
TRBJ2-1	-	TRBV12-3/TRBV12-4	ASSPTRIDYNEQF
TRBJ2-5	-	TRBV2	ASSSQPQTQY
TRBJ2-1	-	TRBV20-1	SARVPTSPPYYNEQF
TRBJ1-5	-	TRBV2	ASDQGLEQPQH
TRBJ2-7	-	TRBV10-3	AINRAVSYEQY
TRBJ1-3	-	TRBV9	ASSVGGGHWDTIY
TRBJ1-6	-	TRBV7-2	ASSAKGETPGG
TRBJ2-7	-	TRBV15	ATSRKATAYNEQY
TRBJ2-6	-	TRBV7-3	ASSNSREKSHT
TRBJ1-1	-	TRBV11-3	ASSFDGTYTEAF
TRBJ2-7	TRBD2	TRBV5-1	ASSLASGTSEQY
TRBJ1-1	-	TRBV14	ASSQEPVVGGTEAF
TRBJ1-6	-	TRBV15	ASSYGSRINQPQH
TRBJ2-1	-	TRBV29-1	SVGEAYNEQF
TRBJ2-1	-	TRBV6-2/TRBV6-3	ASSTNRANEQF
TRBJ2-1	TRBD1	TRBV5-1	ASSEAAGGSYNEQF
TRBJ2-5	-	TRBV7-8	ASSERGGETQY
TRBJ1-4	-	TRBV20-1	SARGLAVEKLF
TRBJ1-1	-	TRBV7-2	ASSEGDQNTEAF